Listed here is a single T cell receptor (beta chain). The CDR3 has 9 residues. Germline-derived CDR1 and CDR2 are SGHRS and YFSETQ. Trimming removed 6 bases from V and 12 bases from J, with 6 bases in between. It was RNA transcripts that yielded the amplified TCR beta CDR3 regions. Initially, a first-round RT-PCR of the TCR CDR3 employed the HTBI primer set. Each CDR3 protein gets one entry after TCRdb re-called the multiplex PCR reads with MiXCR. The table has about 760,000 distinct CDR3 sequences, around a third seen once. This entry belongs to a study of T cells in Graves' hyperthyroidism and ophthalmopathy. Each 10 ml fresh peripheral blood draw supplied the PBMCs.

This receptor was obtained from a woman in her thirties or forties with Graves' hyperthyroidism. The chain combines TRBV5-1 with TRBJ2-2; no reliable D call. Sequences were obtained from blood. In DNA, the CDR3 is TGCGCCAGCACCGGACAGCTGTTTTTT. Its protein product is CASTGQLFF.